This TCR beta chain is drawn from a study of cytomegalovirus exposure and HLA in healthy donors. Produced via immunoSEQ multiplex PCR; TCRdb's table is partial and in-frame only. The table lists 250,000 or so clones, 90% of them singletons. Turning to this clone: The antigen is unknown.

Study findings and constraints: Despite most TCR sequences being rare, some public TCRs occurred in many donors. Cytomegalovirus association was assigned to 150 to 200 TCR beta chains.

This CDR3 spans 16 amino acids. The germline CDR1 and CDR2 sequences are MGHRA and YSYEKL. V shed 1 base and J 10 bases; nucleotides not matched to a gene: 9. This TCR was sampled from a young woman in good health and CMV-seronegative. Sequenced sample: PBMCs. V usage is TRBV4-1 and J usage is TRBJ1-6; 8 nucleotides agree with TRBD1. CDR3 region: CASSQAGGAGQSPLHF. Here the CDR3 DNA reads TGCGCCAGCAGCCAAGCAGGGGGCGCAGGGCAATCACCCCTCCACTTT.